The sequence of this T cell receptor beta chain was determined in a study of circulating CD8 cells and anti-PD-1 response in melanoma. This clonotype was seen a few times. Its antigen remains unidentified. Sorting of live CD3+CD8+TCRalphabeta+ cells by PD-1 and/or TIGIT gave four subsets. Using about 15 ng of total RNA, TCR libraries were made with the QIAseq Immune Repertoire TCR panel. TCRdb ran MiXCR on the reads and lists one entry per CDR3 protein. Of some 1,600 distinct CDR3 sequences in the sample, roughly 9.3% were seen once. Findings and caveats of the study: TIGIT repertoires were least diverse, DNEG repertoires most diverse. Under 7.5% of TRB clonotypes were shared between subsets at M1. Expanded sorted subsets were checked for tumor reactivity using peptides.

The ends lost 3 bases at V and 1 base at J; junction bases unmatched: 13. The germline gives CDR1 SGDLS, CDR2 YYNGEE. The CDR3 runs to 18 residues. The TCR comes from a human donor with melanoma. The material was CD8+ T cells from PBMCs, obtained at baseline or after one month of anti-PD-1 therapy (not recorded which). This sequence joins TRBV9 and TRBJ2-3, with TRBD2 matching over 8 bases. CDR3 bases: TGTGCCAGCAGCGCCCCGGGGGGGACCCAACTACGCACAGATACGCAGTATTTT. Protein product: CASSAPGGTQLRTDTQYF.